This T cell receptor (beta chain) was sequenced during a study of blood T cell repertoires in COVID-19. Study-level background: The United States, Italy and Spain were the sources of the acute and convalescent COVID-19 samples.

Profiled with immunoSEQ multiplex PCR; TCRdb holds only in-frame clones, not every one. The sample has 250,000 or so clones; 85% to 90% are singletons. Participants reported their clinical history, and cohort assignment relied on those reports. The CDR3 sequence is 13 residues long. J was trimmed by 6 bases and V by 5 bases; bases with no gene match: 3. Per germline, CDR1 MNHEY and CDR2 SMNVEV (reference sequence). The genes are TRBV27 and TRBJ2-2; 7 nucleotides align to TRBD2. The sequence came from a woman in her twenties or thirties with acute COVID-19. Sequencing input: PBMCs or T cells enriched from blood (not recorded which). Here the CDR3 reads CASSLRESGELFF. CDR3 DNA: TGTGCCAGCAGTCTGCGGGAGTCCGGGGAGCTGTTTTTT.